What follows are 14 T cell receptor beta chains derived from one specimen sequenced in a study of blood T cell repertoires in COVID-19. The protocol was immunoSEQ multiplex PCR, while the TCRdb copy is restricted to in-frame clones and leaves out a portion. Found here are some 460,000 clones, nearly 90% of them singletons; the top ten hold approximately 2%. Sequencing was carried out using PBMCs or T cells enriched from blood (not recorded which). The receptors stem from a woman aged 18-29 years with acute COVID-19.

The chain uses TRBV19 and TRBJ1-5; 7 bases are shared with TRBD1. The CDR3 is 13 amino acids. Germline trimming cut 7 bases from V and 7 bases from J; bases unmatched to any gene: 7. CDR1 and CDR2 (germline): LNHDA, SQIVND (reference sequence). CDR3 DNA: TGTGCCAGTAATCGACAGGGTTGGCAGCCCCAGCATTTT. Residues: CASNRQGWQPQHF.

This clone was recorded only once. The chain employs TRBV19 and TRBJ1-5; TRBD1 might be the D (5 bases). Germline-derived CDR1 and CDR2 are LNHDA and SQIVND (reference sequence). The length of the CDR3 is 12 residues. With 5 bases removed from V and 4 bases from J, the gap between germline ends came to 6 bases. CDR3: CASSPGNQPQHF. The CDR3 DNA reads as TGTGCCAGTAGTCCAGGGAATCAGCCCCAGCATTTT.

This sequence joins TRBV11-1 and TRBJ2-3; D is possibly TRBD1 (5 bases). The V gene's germline CDR1 is SGHAT and CDR2 FQDESV (reference sequence). V was clipped by 4 bases and J by 0 bases, with 14 bases between them. The CDR3 has 16 amino acids. CDR3 in DNA: TGTGCCAGCAGCTCGGAGAGGACACTGAGCACAGATACGCAGTATTTT. It translates to CASSSERTLSTDTQYF.

The chain recombines TRBV24-1 with TRBJ2-1; TRBD2 aligns across 9 bases. The ends lost 4 bases at V and 6 bases at J; junction bases unmatched: 12. CDR3 length equals 17 residues. Per germline, CDR1 KGHDR and CDR2 SFDVKD. The CDR3 DNA reads TGTGCCACCAGTGACTCCACCGCGGGAGGGATGGGCAATGAGCAGTTCTTC. Translating gives CATSDSTAGGMGNEQFF.

V usage is TRBV7-9 and J usage is TRBJ2-1; 8 bases map to TRBD2. The V and J ends lost 7 bases and 3 bases, in that order; junction bases with no gene match: 8. CDR1 is SEHNR, CDR2 FQNEAQ, per germline (reference sequence). The CDR3 consists of 15 residues. CDR3 amino acids: CASIRAGVVYNEQFF. CDR3 sequence (DNA): TGTGCCAGCATTCGAGCGGGAGTTGTCTACAATGAGCAGTTCTTC.

This chain links TRBV10-2 with TRBJ2-7; 8 nucleotides match TRBD2. CDR3 length: 16 residues. Germline loops: CDR1 WSHSY, CDR2 SAAADI. V was clipped by 8 bases and J by 3 bases; unmatched bases: 15. CDR3 nucleotides: TGCGCCAGCTCCCCTGCGCTAGCGGGTGGAAACTACGAGCAGTACTTC. Residues: CASSPALAGGNYEQYF.

In this sample, this clone turned up a few times. CDR3 nucleotides: TGTGCCAGCAGTTTAGGACAGGGCACTGGAAACACCATATATTTT. Its translation is CASSLGQGTGNTIYF. This chain uses TRBV3-1 (or the pseudogene TRBV3-2) with TRBJ1-3, with 8 bases matching TRBD1. The germline gives CDR1 LGHDT, CDR2 YNNKEL (reference sequence). J was trimmed by 2 bases and V by 6 bases; bases with no gene match: 6. The CDR3 is made up of 15 amino acids.

This chain joins TRBV5-4 and TRBJ1-2, with D hard to call. Per the germline V gene, CDR1 is SGHNT and CDR2 is YYREEE (reference sequence). The CDR3 runs to 13 residues. Trimming stripped 7 bases from V and 6 bases from J, with 16 bases between. CDR3 DNA sequence: TGTGCCAGCCGGAACGCGGCCGCCCATGGCTACACCTTC. Its protein product is CASRNAAAHGYTF.

The rearrangement joins TRBV6-5 to TRBJ2-4; possible D gene TRBD2, 6 bases. Trimming took 6 bases from V and 0 from J, leaving 9 bases between them. Germline CDR1 reads MNHEY; CDR2 reads SVGAGI. This CDR3 has 14 residues. Written as DNA, the CDR3 is TGTGCCAGCAGGAGAGCGGGAGCCAAAAACATTCAGTACTTC. Translating gives CASRRAGAKNIQYF.

CDR3 coding DNA: TGTGCCAGCAGCTTCGGACAGGGGGATATTATTAGTGAAGCTTTCTTT. This encodes CASSFGQGDIISEAFF. V gene TRBV5-5 combines with J gene TRBJ1-1; 10 positions match TRBD1. The CDR3 runs 16 residues. V lost 2 bases and J lost 7; bases outside the gene matches: 11. Looked up from germline, CDR1 is SGHKS and CDR2 is YYEKEE (reference sequence). Full variable domain (rest looked up from reference TRBV5-5 and TRBJ1-1): DAGVTQSPTHLIKTRGQQVTLRCSPISGHKSVSWYQQVLGQGPQFIFQYYEKEERGRGNFPDRFSARQFPNYSSELNVNALLLGDSALYLCASSFGQGDIISEAFFGQGTRLTVV.

This chain connects TRBV5-4 to TRBJ2-3; 13 nucleotides match TRBD2. The V and J ends lost 4 bases and 5 bases, in that order; junction bases with no gene match: 7. The CDR3 totals 16 residues. Per germline, CDR1 SGHNT and CDR2 YYREEE (reference sequence). The CDR3 reads CASSQTSGGARDTQYF. CDR3 bases: TGTGCCAGCAGCCAAACTAGCGGGGGGGCCAGAGATACGCAGTATTTT.

The chain joins TRBV4-1 to TRBJ2-1; TRBD2 matches 11 bases. The germline V gene has CDR1 MGHRA and CDR2 YSYEKL. The CDR3 runs to 15 residues. The ends lost 2 bases at V and 8 bases at J; junction bases unmatched: 5. In nucleotides, the CDR3 is TGCGCCAGCAGCCAACCGACTAGCGGGGCTTATGAGCAGTTCTTC. This sequence encodes CASSQPTSGAYEQFF.

For the CDR3, the DNA is TGTGCCAGCAGCGAAGAGGGGGCGGGGCGAAAGGACTACGAGCAGTACTTC. Translation: CASSEEGAGRKDYEQYF. The J gene is TRBJ2-7, the V gene TRBV7-9; D might be TRBD1 (7 bases). The germline V gene encodes CDR1 SEHNR and CDR2 FQNEAQ (reference sequence). The CDR3 spans 17 residues. With 5 bases removed from V and 3 bases from J, the gap between germline ends came to 23 bases. The whole variable domain, remainder taken from reference TRBV7-9 and TRBJ2-7, is DTGVSQNPRHKITKRGQNVTFRCDPISEHNRLYWYRQTLGQGPEFLTYFQNEAQLEKSRLLSDRFSAERPKGSFSTLEIQRTEQGDSAMYLCASSEEGAGRKDYEQYFGPGTRLTVT.

The CDR3: CASSLVVSSGNTIYF. The CDR3 bases are TGTGCCAGCAGCTTAGTGGTCAGCTCTGGAAACACCATATATTTT. The rearrangement links TRBV7-2 to TRBJ1-3; no definite D call. The V and J ends lost 1 base and 0 bases respectively, with 7 bases between them. In germline, CDR1 is SGHTA, CDR2 FQGNSA. The CDR3 spans 15 residues.